This passage covers 8 T cell receptor beta chains from one sample sequenced in a study of early T cells in non-severe SARS-CoV-2 infection. One entry per CDR3 protein, called by TCRdb with MiXCR from the 5' RACE reads. The table shows about 66,000 distinct CDR3 sequences, with about 17% occurring only once. Sequencing used whole blood, obtained at baseline. The receptors come from an adult who was a healthcare worker with PCR-confirmed SARS-CoV-2 infection or an uninfected control (not recorded which).

This clonotype was observed a few times. The chain recombines TRBV4-3 with TRBJ1-4, with D possibly being TRBD1 (6 bases). Trimming took off 0 bases at V and 4 bases at J, with 15 bases between the two ends. Per germline, CDR1 LGHNA and CDR2 YSLEER. The CDR3 runs to 17 residues. CDR3: CASSQDWQGRDNEKLFF. In nucleotides, the CDR3 is TGCGCCAGCAGCCAAGATTGGCAGGGGAGGGATAATGAAAAACTGTTTTTT.

This clonotype was seen repeatedly, ten times or more. The J gene is TRBJ2-7, the V gene TRBV12-3 or TRBV12-4; perhaps TRBD2 as D (6 bases). The V end was cut by 3 bases, the J end by 1 base, with 10 bases between. This CDR3 region has 14 residues. The CDR3 DNA is TGTGCCAGCAGTTTGTACGGGGGTTCCTACGAGCAGTACTTC. This encodes CASSLYGGSYEQYF.

This sequence joins TRBV7-2 and TRBJ2-4, with no clear D. V shed 2 bases and J shed 0 bases, with 5 bases lying between them. CDR3 length equals 14 residues. Germline assignment: CDR1 SGHTA and CDR2 FQGNSA. Here the CDR3 reads CASSLTLAKNIQYF. In nucleotides, the CDR3 is TGTGCCAGCAGCTTAACGTTAGCCAAAAACATTCAGTACTTC.

The sample holds many counts of this clonotype. V is TRBV20-1 and J is TRBJ2-1, with 11 bases identical to TRBD2. Unmatched junction bases numbered 1, after V lost 6 bases and J lost 3 bases. Germline V lookup: CDR1 DFQATT, CDR2 SNEGSKA (reference sequence). CDR3 length: 13 amino acids. CDR3 DNA sequence: TGCAGTGCCGGGACTAGCGGCTACAATGAGCAGTTCTTC. It is translated as CSAGTSGYNEQFF.

This clonotype was observed many times. The chain employs TRBV12-3 or TRBV12-4 and TRBJ2-1; tentative D call: TRBD2 (5 bases). CDR3 length: 14 residues. V was clipped by 3 bases and J by 9 bases, with 15 bases between them. CDR3 amino acids: CASSLGIARSEQFF. CDR3 nucleotides: TGTGCCAGCAGTTTGGGGATAGCGAGGAGTGAGCAGTTCTTC.

In its sample, this clonotype was seen a few times. The CDR3 reads CASSQGMRTEAFF. The CDR3 bases are TGCGCCAGCAGCCAAGGGATGCGGACTGAAGCTTTCTTT. V gene TRBV4-3 combines with J gene TRBJ1-1; D is ambiguous. V gave up 1 base and J gave up 5 bases, with 8 bases separating them. This CDR3 comprises 13 residues. Per the germline V gene, CDR1 is LGHNA and CDR2 is YSLEER.

This chain links TRBV19 with TRBJ2-2; 12 bases match TRBD2. J lost 5 bases, V lost 5 bases, and 6 bases had no gene match. This CDR3 has 16 residues. The germline V gene has CDR1 LNHDA and CDR2 SQIVND (reference sequence). In DNA, the CDR3 is TGTGCCAGTAGTGGACTAGCGGGAAGTAGGACCGGGGAGCTGTTTTTT. The encoded protein is CASSGLAGSRTGELFF.

This clonotype was found many times. The V gene is TRBV10-3, the J gene TRBJ2-3; the match to TRBD2 covers 11 bases. CDR1 ENHRY and CDR2 SYGVKD come from the germline V gene. The CDR3 has 16 amino acids. With 4 bases clipped from V and 3 bases from J, the junction kept 6 bases outside the gene matches. The CDR3 bases are TGTGCCATCAGTGCGACCGGGACTAGCGGTACAGATACGCAGTATTTT. This sequence encodes CAISATGTSGTDTQYF.